This entry lists 24 T cell receptor beta chains sequenced from one sample in a study of cytomegalovirus exposure and HLA in healthy donors. The PCR made use of 60 Vbeta and 13 Jbeta primers. Assay used: immunoSEQ multiplex PCR; TCRdb lists only in-frame clones, some missing. The table lists 100,000 to 150,000 clones, over 70% of them singletons. The sample consisted of PBMCs. These receptors all stem from a man aged 18 to 30 in good health and CMV-seropositive.

The chain is built from TRBV30 and TRBJ1-3; no clear D. The V end lost 4 bases, the J end lost 0 bases, and 13 bases lay between the germline ends. The CDR3 extends over 15 amino acids. The germline V gene has CDR1 GTSNPN and CDR2 SVGIG (reference sequence). The DNA for the CDR3 is TGTGCCTGGATCCCGCCAGTCCTCTCTGGAAACACCATATATTTT. Protein: CAWIPPVLSGNTIYF.

The sample holds one count of this clone. The gene calls are TRBV4-1 and TRBJ2-2; perhaps TRBD1 as D (6 bases). This CDR3 region has 17 residues. The V and J ends lost 4 bases and 5 bases respectively, with 20 bases between them. Germline CDR1 MGHRA, CDR2 YSYEKL. In DNA form, the CDR3 reads TGCGCCAGCAGCCTCCTAGGTGACAGGTGGAGTACCGGGGAGCTGTTTTTT. Translated: CASSLLGDRWSTGELFF.

The genes are TRBV12-5 and TRBJ2-5; TRBD1 matches 8 bases. CDR1 is LGHNT, CDR2 FRNRAP, per germline. There are 14 residues in the CDR3. V shed 6 bases and J 2 bases; nucleotides not matched to a gene: 5. The CDR3 nucleotides read TGTGCTAGTGGGGACAGGGCGCTACAAGAGACCCAGTACTTC. Its translation is CASGDRALQETQYF.

The chain uses TRBV15 and TRBJ2-3; TRBD2 is a possible D gene (5 bases). Per the germline V gene, CDR1 is LNHNV and CDR2 is YYDKDF (reference sequence). The ends were cut back, 4 bases at V and 2 bases at J, with 13 bases in the middle. There are 15 residues in the CDR3. CDR3 in DNA: TGTGCCACCAGCACGTCCCGGGGTTCCACAGATACGCAGTATTTT. Amino acid sequence: CATSTSRGSTDTQYF. The whole variable domain, remainder taken from reference TRBV15 and TRBJ2-3, is DAMVIQNPRYQVTQFGKPVTLSCSQTLNHNVMYWYQQKSSQAPKLLFHYYDKDFNNEADTPDNFQSRRPNTSFCFLDIRSPGLGDTAMYLCATSTSRGSTDTQYFGPGTRLTVL.

V is TRBV2 and J is TRBJ2-5, with TRBD1 matching over 10 bases. CDR3 length: 15 amino acids. Germline lookup yields CDR1 SNHLY and CDR2 FYNNEI. The V and J ends lost 4 bases and 5 bases, in that order; junction bases with no gene match: 7. The CDR3 sequence: CASSAGTGALETQYF. CDR3 coding DNA: TGTGCCAGCAGTGCCGGGACAGGGGCGCTCGAGACCCAGTACTTC.

The chain carries TRBV5-1 and TRBJ2-7; the match to TRBD1 covers 8 bases. This CDR3 has 15 residues. Germline V gene sequence: CDR1 SGHRS, CDR2 YFSETQ. V lost 5 bases to trimming and J lost 0 bases; unmatched junction nucleotides: 7. CDR3 nucleotide sequence: TGCGCCAGCAGAACACGGACAGGGCCCTCCTACGAGCAGTACTTC. Encoded protein: CASRTRTGPSYEQYF.

The count of this clone is one. The chain links TRBV7-9 to TRBJ1-1; no definite D call. Germline-derived CDR1 and CDR2 are SEHNR and FQNEAQ (reference sequence). Trimming took 5 bases from V and 2 from J, leaving 9 bases between them. This CDR3 is built from 13 residues. The CDR3 reads CASSPRPNTEAFF. Written as DNA, the CDR3 is TGTGCCAGCAGCCCTCGTCCTAACACTGAAGCTTTCTTT.

The rearrangement links TRBV7-8 to TRBJ2-5; the match to TRBD2 covers 12 bases. The CDR3 length is 19 residues. Trimming cost V 1 base and J 4 bases; bases outside gene matches: 13. Germline V CDR1 and CDR2: SGHVS, FQNEAQ. The CDR3 nucleotides are TGTGCCAGCAGCTTAGGGCTAGCGGGAGGGAGATATCGAAGAGAGACCCAGTACTTC. This codes for CASSLGLAGGRYRRETQYF.

The chain uses TRBV11-2 and TRBJ1-5, with D possibly matching TRBD1 (5 bases). Trimming removed 2 bases from V and 9 bases from J, with 20 bases in between. Germline V gives CDR1 SGHAT, CDR2 FQNNGV. This CDR3 has 16 amino acids. CDR3 sequence: CASSLSTGTGITPQHF. The CDR3 DNA sequence: TGTGCCAGCAGCTTATCTACGGGGACTGGGATCACGCCCCAGCATTTT.

This clone appeared once. The chain has TRBV5-1 and TRBJ2-3; D perhaps matches TRBD2 (7 bases). The CDR3 spans 15 residues. Germline V CDR1 and CDR2: SGHRS, YFSETQ. V lost 4 bases and J 4 bases, leaving 16 bases between the germline ends. DNA of the CDR3: TGCGCCAGCAGCCCCGGGGAGGGGGGAGCAGATACGCAGTATTTT. Amino acids: CASSPGEGGADTQYF.

The chain carries TRBV27 and TRBJ1-4; D remains unclear. Germline V gives CDR1 MNHEY, CDR2 SMNVEV (reference sequence). V was shortened by 3 bases and J by 0 bases, with 14 bases between the two germline ends. The CDR3 has 17 amino acids. Written as DNA, the CDR3 is TGTGCCAGCAGTTTTAGTCGGCTAGCTGCAACTAATGAAAAACTGTTTTTT. Translated, it gives CASSFSRLAATNEKLFF.

This rearrangement joins TRBV7-9 to TRBJ2-5; tentative D call: TRBD2 (6 bases). Germline-derived CDR1 and CDR2 are SEHNR and FQNEAQ (reference sequence). The CDR3 runs to 19 residues. The V end lost 3 bases, the J end lost 2 bases, and 25 bases lay between the germline ends. Here the CDR3 reads CASSFIGSGVRLPQETQYF. Written as DNA, the CDR3 is TGTGCCAGCAGCTTTATTGGTTCGGGGGTTCGACTCCCACAAGAGACCCAGTACTTC.

This clone was found a few times. This chain connects TRBV15 to TRBJ1-2, with D perhaps TRBD1 (6 bases). V lost 1 base and J 8 bases, leaving 14 bases between the germline ends. CDR3 length: 14 amino acids. The germline CDR1 and CDR2 sequences are LNHNV and YYDKDF (reference sequence). The CDR3 reads CATSRGGGSGGYTF. The CDR3 region has the DNA TGTGCCACCAGCAGAGGCGGGGGCTCTGGGGGCTACACCTTC.

This clone showed up just a few times. A read error may produce the germline difference seen at one junction end. V is TRBV7-7 and J is TRBJ2-5; maybe TRBD1 (6 bases). Germline V gene lookup returns CDR1 SSHAT and CDR2 FNYEAQ (reference sequence). This CDR3 region has 15 residues. CDR3 bases: TGTGCTAGCAGCCAATCCCGGGACACACAAGAGACCCAGTACTTC. Protein product: CASSQSRDTQETQYF. Full variable domain (remainder filled in from reference TRBV7-7 and TRBJ2-5): GAGVSQSPRYKVTKRGQDVTLRCDPISSHATLYWYQQALGQGPEFLTYFNYEAQPDKSGLPSDRFSAERPEGSISTLTIQRTEQRDSAMYRCASSQSRDTQETQYFGPGTRLLVL.

This rearrangement joins TRBV7-6 to TRBJ2-5; 8 nucleotides agree with TRBD1. The DNA end is more similar to TRBJ2-7, so the J call may be wrong. The CDR3 sequence is 15 residues long. Germline V gene sequence: CDR1 SGHVS, CDR2 FNYEAQ. DNA for the CDR3: TGTGCCAGCAGCTTAGTGTCAGGGGGCGACTACGAGCAGTACTTC. It is translated as CASSLVSGGDYEQYF.

This clone was found a few times. V gene TRBV5-1 combines with J gene TRBJ1-4; possibly TRBD1 for D (5 bases). The CDR3 is 16 amino acids. V was cut by 0 bases and J by 4 bases, with 13 bases left in between. The V gene's germline CDR1 is SGHRS and CDR2 YFSETQ. In DNA form, the CDR3 reads TGCGCCAGCAGCTTGGAGGGCCGGGGGGTTAATGAAAAACTGTTTTTT. Residues: CASSLEGRGVNEKLFF.

In this sample, this clone turned up once. The chain links TRBV5-6 to TRBJ2-4, with no clear D. The CDR3 length is 15 residues. Germline CDR1 is SGHDT and CDR2 is YYEEEE. Trimming shortened V by 4 bases and J by 1 base, and 12 bases separated the two germline ends. The chain's CDR3 is CASSEHEWAKNIQYF. CDR3 nucleotides: TGTGCCAGCAGCGAACACGAATGGGCCAAAAACATTCAGTACTTC.

This clone has more than one count but fewer than ten. V usage is TRBV5-4 and J usage is TRBJ1-1, with D possibly TRBD1 on 5 matching bases. Trimming pared 0 bases from V and 3 bases from J, leaving 12 bases between. Per germline, CDR1 SGHNT and CDR2 YYREEE (reference sequence). This CDR3 is 15 amino acids long. The CDR3 is CASSLEAGLDTEAFF. CDR3 nucleotide sequence: TGTGCCAGCAGCTTGGAGGCAGGGTTGGACACTGAAGCTTTCTTT.

V gene TRBV4-1 combines with J gene TRBJ1-5; tentative D call: TRBD1 (5 bases). The germline gives CDR1 MGHRA, CDR2 YSYEKL. Trimming took off 1 base at V and 3 bases at J, with 10 bases between the two ends. This CDR3 contains 15 residues. The CDR3 protein is CASSQVDSPNQPQHF. DNA for the CDR3: TGCGCCAGCAGCCAAGTTGACAGCCCCAATCAGCCCCAGCATTTT.

CDR3 amino acids: CASGDRAWETQYF. CDR3 DNA sequence: TGTGCTAGTGGTGACAGGGCTTGGGAGACCCAGTACTTC. This chain joins TRBV12-5 and TRBJ2-5; 7 bases fit TRBD1. CDR1 LGHNT and CDR2 FRNRAP come from the germline V gene. V was pared by 5 bases and J by 5 bases, with 5 bases of the junction left unmatched. This CDR3 comprises 13 residues. The full variable domain, in which reference TRBV12-5 and TRBJ2-5 provide the parts outside the CDR3, is DARVTQTPRHKVTEMGQEVTMRCQPILGHNTVFWYRQTMMQGLELLAYFRNRAPLDDSGMPKDRFSAEMPDATLATLKIQPSEPRDSAVYFCASGDRAWETQYFGPGTRLLVL.

The chain uses TRBV9 and TRBJ1-4; TRBD1 matches 7 bases. Trimming at V came to 3 bases and at J to 0 bases, leaving 2 bases not matched to a gene. The germline V gene has CDR1 SGDLS and CDR2 YYNGEE. The length of the CDR3 is 15 residues. This chain's CDR3 is CASSEGQPTNEKLFF. For the CDR3, the DNA is TGTGCCAGCAGCGAGGGACAGCCAACTAATGAAAAACTGTTTTTT.

The rearrangement joins TRBV30 to TRBJ2-7; D might be TRBD1 (5 bases). V lost 0 bases and J 6 bases, leaving 21 bases between the germline ends. Germline V gene lookup returns CDR1 GTSNPN and CDR2 SVGIG (reference sequence). The CDR3 consists of 16 residues. This chain's CDR3 is CAWSVTSETELCEQYF. CDR3 coding DNA: TGTGCCTGGAGTGTAACCTCCGAGACAGAACTCTGCGAGCAGTACTTC.

The table lists this clone with a few counts. This sequence joins TRBV7-2 and TRBJ1-4; 8 bases fit TRBD1. The ends lost 0 bases at V and 10 bases at J; junction bases unmatched: 10. The CDR3 loop spans 16 amino acids. Germline V CDR1 and CDR2: SGHTA, FQGNSA. The CDR3 reads CASSLAGAGGARKLFF. CDR3 nucleotides: TGTGCCAGCAGCTTAGCGGGGGCAGGGGGCGCAAGAAAACTGTTTTTT.

This clone turned up a few times. The chain joins TRBV19 to TRBJ1-1; D ambiguous. The CDR3 totals 16 residues. V lost 3 bases, J lost 0 bases, and 14 bases lay in between. In germline, CDR1 is LNHDA, CDR2 SQIVND (reference sequence). The DNA for the CDR3 is TGTGCCAGTAGTATCCCTGAATCCGGGATGAACACTGAAGCTTTCTTT. This encodes CASSIPESGMNTEAFF.